A selection of T cell receptor beta chains follows, all from one sample in a study of T cells in Graves' hyperthyroidism and ophthalmopathy. TCRdb redid the calling of the multiplex PCR reads with MiXCR, one entry per CDR3 protein. The sample carries hundreds of thousands of distinct CDR3 sequences, 30% to 40% recorded once. The sample was blood. Receptors were obtained from a woman in her 40s with Graves' hyperthyroidism. Each CDR3 is given with its conserved first and last residue. D genes are given only for firm matches. Size values are once, few and many counts, or a class for expanded clones, and some rows have none.

D,length,size,V,CDR3
NA,13,few,TRBV19,CASSSGGHYGYTF
NA,12,few,TRBV28,CASSLIQGGYTF
NA,15,NA,TRBV27,CASSSWLGEVRSYTF
NA,15,NA,TRBV19,CASSIGNDSPYGYTF
NA,13,many,TRBV7-2,CASSTQTDEKLFF
TRBD1,14,NA,TRBV7-2,CASSSGQVPSKLFF
NA,16,NA,TRBV5-6,CASSLPITGSSYEQYF
TRBD1,14,once,TRBV19,CASKVQGAREKLFF
TRBD2,16,many,TRBV7-9,CASSPLLGLGAYEQYF
NA,14,NA,TRBV10-3,CAISGSVGANVLTF
NA,14,NA,TRBV29-1,CSVEGAAGHEKLFF
NA,14,many,TRBV10-3,CAIQDVSGANVLTF
NA,13,NA,TRBV20-1,CSARASNTGELFF
TRBD1,15,NA,TRBV27,CASSLLQGDHQPQHF
TRBD1,15,few,TRBV7-9,CASSSNTGANQPQHF
NA,13,many,TRBV19,CATAVGGGYEQYF
NA,15,few,TRBV5-1,CASSLAVGTDYEQYF
NA,14,NA,TRBV29-1,CGVELGAGTGELFF
NA,17,few,TRBV7-9,CASSPTVGGGVTGELFF
NA,12,NA,TRBV24-1,CATSGSYNEQFF